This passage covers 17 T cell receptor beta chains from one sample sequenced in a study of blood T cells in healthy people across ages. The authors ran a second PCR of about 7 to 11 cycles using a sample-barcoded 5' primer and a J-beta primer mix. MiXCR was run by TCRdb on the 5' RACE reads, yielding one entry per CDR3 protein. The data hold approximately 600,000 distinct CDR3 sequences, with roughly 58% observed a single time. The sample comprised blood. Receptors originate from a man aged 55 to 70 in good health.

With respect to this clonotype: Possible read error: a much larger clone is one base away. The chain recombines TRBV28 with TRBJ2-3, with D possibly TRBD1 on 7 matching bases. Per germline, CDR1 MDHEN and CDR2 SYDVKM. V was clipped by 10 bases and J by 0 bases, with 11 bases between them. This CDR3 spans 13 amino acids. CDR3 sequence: CAIRGTSTDTQYF. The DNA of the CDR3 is TGTGCCATCAGGGGGACTAGCACAGATACGCAGTATTTT.

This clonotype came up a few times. The chain's CDR3 is CASSSGDRRYPYEQYF. In nucleotides, the CDR3 is TGTGCCAGCAGCTCCGGCGACAGGAGATATCCCTACGAGCAGTACTTC. This chain joins TRBV5-4 and TRBJ2-7; a possible D gene is TRBD1 (6 bases). Germline CDR1 SGHNT, CDR2 YYREEE (reference sequence). V shed 3 bases and J shed 2 bases, with 18 bases lying between them. The CDR3 runs to 16 residues.

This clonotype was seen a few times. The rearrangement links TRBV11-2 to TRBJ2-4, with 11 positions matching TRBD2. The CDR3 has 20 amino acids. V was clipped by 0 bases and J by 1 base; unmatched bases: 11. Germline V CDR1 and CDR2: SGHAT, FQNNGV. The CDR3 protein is CASSLDRLAGGPQAKNIQYF. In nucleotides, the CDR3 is TGTGCCAGCAGCTTAGATAGGCTAGCGGGGGGCCCCCAGGCCAAAAACATTCAGTACTTC. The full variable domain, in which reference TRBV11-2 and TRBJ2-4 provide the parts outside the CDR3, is EAGVAQSPRYKIIEKRQSVAFWCNPISGHATLYWYQQILGQGPKLLIQFQNNGVVDDSQLPKDRFSAERLKGVDSTLKIQPAKLEDSAVYLCASSLDRLAGGPQAKNIQYFGAGTRLSVL.

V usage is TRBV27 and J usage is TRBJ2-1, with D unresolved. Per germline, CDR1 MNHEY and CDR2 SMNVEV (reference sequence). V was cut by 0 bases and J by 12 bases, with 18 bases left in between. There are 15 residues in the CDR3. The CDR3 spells CASSLSFREVVGQFF. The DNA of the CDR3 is TGTGCCAGCAGTTTATCATTCCGTGAAGTAGTGGGGCAGTTCTTC.

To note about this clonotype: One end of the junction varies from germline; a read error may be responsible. The CDR3 loop is CATSRGGANVPTF. The DNA of the CDR3 is TGTGCCACCAGCAGAGGAGGGGCCAACGTCCCGACTTTC. The genes are TRBV15 and TRBJ2-6; D tentatively fits TRBD1 or TRBD2 (5 bases each). CDR1 and CDR2 (germline): LNHNV, YYDKDF (reference sequence). This CDR3 has 13 amino acids.

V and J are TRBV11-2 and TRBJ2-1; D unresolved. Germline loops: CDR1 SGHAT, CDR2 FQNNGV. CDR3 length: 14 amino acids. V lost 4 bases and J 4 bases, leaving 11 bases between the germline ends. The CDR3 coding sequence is TGTGCCAGCAGCTCCCGGACGCCTTACAATGAGCAGTTCTTC. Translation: CASSSRTPYNEQFF.

CDR3 DNA: TGCAGGGGACAGAGGAACACTGAAGCTTTCTTT. The encoded protein is CRGQRNTEAFF. The V and J genes are TRBV20-1 and TRBJ1-1; 7 bases match TRBD1. The CDR3 runs to 11 residues. Germline CDR1 DFQATT, CDR2 SNEGSKA (reference sequence).

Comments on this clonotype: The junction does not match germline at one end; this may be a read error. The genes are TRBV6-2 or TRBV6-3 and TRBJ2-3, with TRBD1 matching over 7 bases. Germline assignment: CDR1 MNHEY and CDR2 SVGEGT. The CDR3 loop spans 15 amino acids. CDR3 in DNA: TGTGCCAGCAGCCAGGGGGACCATAGCACAGACACGCAGTATTTT. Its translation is CASSQGDHSTDTQYF.

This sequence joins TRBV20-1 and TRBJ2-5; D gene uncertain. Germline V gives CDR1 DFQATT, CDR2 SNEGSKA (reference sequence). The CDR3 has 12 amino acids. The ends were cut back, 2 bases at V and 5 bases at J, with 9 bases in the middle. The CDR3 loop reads CSARFGRETQYF. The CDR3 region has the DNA TGCAGTGCTAGATTCGGCAGGGAGACCCAGTACTTC.

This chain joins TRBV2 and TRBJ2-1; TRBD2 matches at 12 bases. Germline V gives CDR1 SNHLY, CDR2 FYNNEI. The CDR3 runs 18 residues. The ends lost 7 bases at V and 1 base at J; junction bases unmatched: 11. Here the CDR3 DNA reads TGTGCCAGCAAGGAACTAGCGGGGGGTTTAGCGTCCTACAATGAGCAGTTCTTC. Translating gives CASKELAGGLASYNEQFF.

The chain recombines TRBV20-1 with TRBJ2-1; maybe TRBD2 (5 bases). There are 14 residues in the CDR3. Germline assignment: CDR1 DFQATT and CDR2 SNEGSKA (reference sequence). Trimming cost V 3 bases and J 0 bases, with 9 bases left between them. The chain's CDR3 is CSARLASSYNEQFF. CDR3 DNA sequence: TGCAGTGCTAGGTTAGCGAGCTCCTACAATGAGCAGTTCTTC.

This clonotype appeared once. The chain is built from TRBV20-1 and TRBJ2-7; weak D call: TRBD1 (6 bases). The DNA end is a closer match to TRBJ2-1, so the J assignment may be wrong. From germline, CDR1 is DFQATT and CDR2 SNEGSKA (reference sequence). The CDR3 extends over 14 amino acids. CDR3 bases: TGCAGTGCTAGAGAGCAACAGGGCTACAATGAGCAGTTCTTC. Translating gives CSAREQQGYNEQFF.

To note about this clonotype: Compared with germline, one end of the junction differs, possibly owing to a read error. The CDR3: CASSPGQGPATNAKLFF. In DNA, the CDR3 is TGCGCCAGCAGCCCTGGACAGGGACCAGCAACTAATGCAAAACTGTTTTTT. The chain combines TRBV4-1 with TRBJ1-4; 8 bases fit TRBD1. The CDR3 contains 17 residues. Germline CDR1 and CDR2: MGHRA and YSYEKL.

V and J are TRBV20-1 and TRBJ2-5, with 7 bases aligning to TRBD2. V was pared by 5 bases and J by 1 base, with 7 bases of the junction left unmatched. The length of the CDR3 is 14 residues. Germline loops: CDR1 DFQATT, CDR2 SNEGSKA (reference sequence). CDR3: CSAHSAGVQETQYF. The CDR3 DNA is TGCAGTGCTCACTCGGCGGGGGTCCAAGAGACCCAGTACTTC.

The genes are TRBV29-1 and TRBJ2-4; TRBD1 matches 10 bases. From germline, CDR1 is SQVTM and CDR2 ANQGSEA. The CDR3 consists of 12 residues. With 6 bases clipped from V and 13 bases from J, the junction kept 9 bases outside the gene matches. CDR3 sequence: CSVEGTGVAQYF. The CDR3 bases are TGCAGCGTGGAGGGGACAGGGGTGGCCCAGTACTTC.

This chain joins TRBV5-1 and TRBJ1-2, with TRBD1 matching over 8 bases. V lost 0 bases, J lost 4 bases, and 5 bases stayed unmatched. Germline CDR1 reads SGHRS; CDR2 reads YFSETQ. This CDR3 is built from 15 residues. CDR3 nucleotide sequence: TGCGCCAGCAGCTTGGATGGACAGGGAGGCTATGGCTACACCTTC. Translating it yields CASSLDGQGGYGYTF.

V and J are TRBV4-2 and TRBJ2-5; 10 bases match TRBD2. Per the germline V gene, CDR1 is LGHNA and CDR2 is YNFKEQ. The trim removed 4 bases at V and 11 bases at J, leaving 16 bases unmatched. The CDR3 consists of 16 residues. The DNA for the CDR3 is TGTGCCAGCAGCCGACAGACTAGCGGGTTTTTGGATGAGCAGTACTTC. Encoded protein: CASSRQTSGFLDEQYF.